The 22 T cell receptor beta chains below all came from one sample that was sequenced in a study of T cell responses to AZD1222 COVID-19 vaccine. The assay was immunoSEQ multiplex PCR, and TCRdb's table has in-frame clones only and misses some. The data hold about 85,000 clones, with 80% to 95% observed a single time. The sequencing here drew on peripheral blood, taken 28 days after the second AZD1222 dose. The receptors come from an adult who received the AZD1222 COVID-19 vaccine.

J is TRBJ2-1 and V is TRBV28; D is possibly TRBD1 or TRBD2 (5 bases each). The CDR3 runs to 16 residues. CDR1 MDHEN and CDR2 SYDVKM come from the germline V gene. Trimming took 8 bases from V and 3 from J, leaving 20 bases between them. The CDR3 DNA follows: TGTGCCAGCGAGGGGCCTATGAGCAGGTTCTACAATGAGCAGTTCTTC. Its protein product is CASEGPMSRFYNEQFF.

In its sample, this clone was seen once. The chain has TRBV7-3 and TRBJ2-1, with 8 nucleotides matching TRBD1. V shed 5 bases and J 8 bases; nucleotides not matched to a gene: 5. CDR1 and CDR2 from the germline V gene are SGHTA and FQGTGA. This CDR3 is built from 13 residues. CDR3 DNA sequence: TGTGCCAGCAGCGGACAGGGATCCCATGAGCAGTTCTTC. It translates to CASSGQGSHEQFF.

V gene TRBV14 combines with J gene TRBJ2-2; 7 nucleotides align to TRBD1. The ends lost 1 base at V and 13 bases at J; junction bases unmatched: 6. The V gene's germline CDR1 is SGHDN and CDR2 FVKESK. There are 13 residues in the CDR3. The CDR3 sequence: CASSQVDRAVLFF. CDR3 DNA: TGTGCCAGCAGCCAAGTTGACAGGGCGGTGCTGTTTTTT.

The chain has TRBV28 and TRBJ2-2; 10 positions match TRBD1. Germline CDR1 and CDR2: MDHEN and SYDVKM. The trim removed 8 bases at V and 6 bases at J, leaving 9 bases unmatched. The CDR3 contains 15 residues. The CDR3 protein is CASYRGQGLAGELFF. The CDR3 nucleotides read TGTGCCAGCTACCGGGGACAGGGGCTTGCCGGGGAGCTGTTTTTT.

The gene calls are TRBV7-2 and TRBJ2-5; 11 nucleotides match TRBD2. The trim removed 5 bases at V and 4 bases at J, leaving 6 bases unmatched. The CDR3 spans 15 residues. Germline lookup yields CDR1 SGHTA and CDR2 FQGNSA. CDR3 sequence reads: CASSQTGTSGETQYF. In nucleotides, the CDR3 is TGTGCCAGCAGCCAAACCGGGACTAGCGGAGAGACCCAGTACTTC.

The V call is TRBV9, the J call TRBJ2-2, with 15 bases that match TRBD2. CDR1 is SGDLS, CDR2 YYNGEE, per germline. After removal of 3 bases from V and 6 bases from J, the junction contained 3 bases not matched to a gene. The CDR3 is made up of 16 amino acids. The CDR3 sequence: CASSARTSGRAGELFF. CDR3 nucleotide sequence: TGTGCCAGCAGCGCCCGGACTAGCGGGAGGGCCGGGGAGCTGTTTTTT.

The chain joins TRBV9 to TRBJ1-3; D is unresolved. Germline V gene sequence: CDR1 SGDLS, CDR2 YYNGEE. The CDR3 contains 18 residues. V was shortened by 1 base and J by 4 bases, with 21 bases between the two germline ends. This chain's CDR3 is CASSVTTSGLQGGNTIYF. CDR3 in DNA: TGTGCCAGCAGCGTAACTACGTCAGGCCTGCAAGGAGGAAACACCATATATTTT.

Of note for this clone: Different DNA sequences within this sample yield the same CDR3. This chain links TRBV19 with TRBJ1-1, with no clear D. V was shortened by 5 bases and J by 1 base, with 5 bases between the two germline ends. CDR3 size: 12 residues. Germline values: CDR1 LNHDA, CDR2 SQIVND (reference sequence). CDR3 DNA sequence: TGTGCCAGTAGTCCAGAGAACACTGAAGCTTTCTTT. Translating it yields CASSPENTEAFF. The variable domain in full, with the rest retrieved from reference TRBV19 and TRBJ1-1, is DGGITQSPKYLFRKEGQNVTLSCEQNLNHDAMYWYRQDPGQGLRLIYYSQIVNDFQKGDIAEGYSVSREKKESFPLTVTSAQKNPTAFYLCASSPENTEAFFGQGTRLTVV.

The rearrangement joins TRBV6-5 to TRBJ2-1; 12 bases are shared with TRBD2. Germline CDR1 reads MNHEY; CDR2 reads SVGAGI. The ends lost 6 bases at V and 6 bases at J; junction bases unmatched: 6. This CDR3 is 15 amino acids long. The CDR3, as DNA: TGTGCCAGCAGGGCCGGACTAGCGGGATTCAATGAGCAGTTCTTC. Translation: CASRAGLAGFNEQFF.

This chain connects TRBV9 to TRBJ2-3, with D uncertain. The CDR3 spans 15 residues. V dropped 4 bases and J dropped 5 bases, with 17 bases sitting between them. CDR1 is SGDLS, CDR2 YYNGEE, per germline. CDR3 nucleotide sequence: TGTGCCAGCAGCCCCCGGGTAGGTTTTGAAGATACGCAGTATTTT. Its translation is CASSPRVGFEDTQYF.

V is TRBV11-2 and J is TRBJ1-2; no reliable D call. Germline V gives CDR1 SGHAT, CDR2 FQNNGV. V was trimmed by 5 bases and J by 3 bases, leaving 10 bases between them. The CDR3 length is 13 residues. CDR3 DNA sequence: TGTGCCAGCAGCCTCGGAAGGGACTATGGCTACACCTTC. Its protein product is CASSLGRDYGYTF.

This clone has only one observation. The CDR3 nucleotides read TGTGCCAGCAGCTTAACAGGGCCGGAGACCCAGTACTTC. This sequence encodes CASSLTGPETQYF. The chain couples TRBV7-2 to TRBJ2-5, with D possibly TRBD1 on 6 matching bases. Germline CDR1 SGHTA, CDR2 FQGNSA. The CDR3 is 13 amino acids. V dropped 2 bases and J dropped 5 bases, with 9 bases sitting between them.

The V gene is TRBV10-1, the J gene TRBJ1-1, with D possibly being TRBD1 (6 bases). Germline CDR1 and CDR2: WNHNN and SYGVQD (reference sequence). The V and J ends lost 4 bases and 0 bases respectively, with 9 bases between them. The length of the CDR3 is 14 residues. The DNA of the CDR3 is TGCGCCAGCAGTGGCGGGACACTGAACACTGAAGCTTTCTTT. Its translation is CASSGGTLNTEAFF.

The rearrangement uses TRBV28 and TRBJ1-2; 7 bases agree with TRBD1. The CDR3 consists of 16 residues. V was clipped by 5 bases and J by 4 bases; unmatched bases: 13. Germline CDR1 reads MDHEN; CDR2 reads SYDVKM. The CDR3 bases are TGTGCCAGCAGTCCAAGTCTGGGACAGATAGGCTATGGCTACACCTTC. This translates into CASSPSLGQIGYGYTF.

The chain is built from TRBV6-6 and TRBJ2-5; 11 bases agree with TRBD1. Unmatched junction bases numbered 3, after V lost 2 bases and J lost 4 bases. CDR1 is MNHNY, CDR2 SVGAGI, per germline (reference sequence). This CDR3 is built from 15 residues. DNA of the CDR3: TGTGCCAGCAGTTACACCGGGACAGGGGGAGAGACCCAGTACTTC. Residues: CASSYTGTGGETQYF.

The J gene is TRBJ2-1, the V gene TRBV11-2; unclear D gene. The CDR3 is made up of 15 amino acids. V lost 2 bases and J 0 bases, leaving 8 bases between the germline ends. Germline V gives CDR1 SGHAT, CDR2 FQNNGV. The CDR3 region is CASSLSFTSYNEQFF. The CDR3 region has the DNA TGTGCCAGCAGCTTAAGCTTTACCTCCTACAATGAGCAGTTCTTC. The whole variable domain, remainder taken from reference TRBV11-2 and TRBJ2-1, is EAGVAQSPRYKIIEKRQSVAFWCNPISGHATLYWYQQILGQGPKLLIQFQNNGVVDDSQLPKDRFSAERLKGVDSTLKIQPAKLEDSAVYLCASSLSFTSYNEQFFGPGTRLTVL.

The chain joins TRBV18 to TRBJ2-1; 7 bases map to TRBD2. Unmatched junction bases numbered 14, after V lost 4 bases and J lost 5 bases. Germline CDR1 reads KGHSH; CDR2 reads LQKENI. The CDR3 extends over 17 amino acids. CDR3 DNA sequence: TGTGCCAGCTCACGGGGCCTATCAGGCGGGGGAGACAATGAGCAGTTCTTC. It specifies CASSRGLSGGGDNEQFF.

The chain couples TRBV5-8 to TRBJ1-5; unclear D gene. This CDR3 is built from 14 residues. CDR1 SGHTS and CDR2 YDEGEE come from the germline V gene. V was shortened by 7 bases and J by 7 bases, with 18 bases between the two germline ends. CDR3 in amino acids: CASYPRRLEQPQHF. As DNA, the CDR3 is TGTGCCAGCTACCCAAGGCGGCTCGAACAGCCCCAGCATTTT.

The rearrangement joins TRBV27 to TRBJ1-1, with TRBD1 matching over 9 bases. V lost 4 bases and J lost 3; bases outside the gene matches: 0. This CDR3 region has 13 residues. From germline, CDR1 is MNHEY and CDR2 SMNVEV (reference sequence). CDR3 protein: CASSWTGDTEAFF. CDR3 nucleotide sequence: TGTGCCAGCAGTTGGACAGGGGACACTGAAGCTTTCTTT.

The rearrangement joins TRBV6-5 to TRBJ2-7; D is perhaps TRBD1 or TRBD2 (5 bases each). From germline, CDR1 is MNHEY and CDR2 SVGAGI. Trimming left V 0 bases short and J 6 bases short, with 15 bases between. The CDR3 totals 15 residues. CDR3 amino acids: CASSYSGTDRLEQYF. CDR3 bases: TGTGCCAGCAGTTACTCTGGGACCGATCGTCTCGAGCAGTACTTC.

The chain uses TRBV24-1 and TRBJ2-3, with 10 bases fitting TRBD2. CDR1 KGHDR and CDR2 SFDVKD come from the germline V gene. Unmatched junction bases numbered 11, after V lost 3 bases and J lost 0 bases. CDR3 size: 19 residues. CDR3 DNA: TGTGCCACCAGTGATCCGGGGTGGACTAGCGGAATTAGCACAGATACGCAGTATTTT. Its protein product is CATSDPGWTSGISTDTQYF.

The chain combines TRBV7-8 with TRBJ2-5; a weak D match, TRBD2 (5 bases). V gave up 3 bases and J gave up 2 bases, with 10 bases separating them. This CDR3 has 14 amino acids. From germline, CDR1 is SGHVS and CDR2 FQNEAQ. The CDR3 region has the DNA TGTGCCAGCAGCTTTATCACTAGTCAAGAGACCCAGTACTTC. Amino acid sequence: CASSFITSQETQYF.